This T cell receptor (beta chain) was documented in a study of cytomegalovirus exposure and HLA in healthy donors. Study conclusions and caveats: Donors were assumed by presence/absence analyses to have roughly uniform sequencing depth. Later analysis indicated greater clonal expansion among HLA-associated TCR beta chains than among equally common other chains. Productive status was seen about 90% or about 30% of the time for most TCR beta V segments in an earlier analysis. Links to common viral pathogens appeared, in a later analysis, for several of the most significant clusters.

In the PCR, 60 Vbeta and 13 Jbeta primers were used. Clones were read by immunoSEQ multiplex PCR, and TCRdb kept only the in-frame ones, dropping some. The profile shows about 130,000 clones, 75% to 85% of them singletons. The CDR3 sequence is 14 residues long. Trimming removed 6 bases at V and 7 bases at J, with 18 bases between. CDR1 is MNHEY and CDR2 is SVGAGI in the germline V gene. With respect to this clone: Its antigen is not identified.

The chain links TRBV6-5 to TRBJ1-1; D not resolved. This receptor was obtained from a man aged 30 to 45 in good health and CMV-seronegative. Input material: PBMCs. CDR3 DNA sequence: TGTGCCAGCAGAGAACCGGGAGTCCTATGTGAAGCTTTCTTT. Translated, it gives CASREPGVLCEAFF.